The sequence of this T cell receptor (beta chain) was determined in a study of cytomegalovirus exposure and HLA in healthy donors. PCR employed 60 Vbeta and 13 Jbeta primers. Libraries were prepared by immunoSEQ multiplex PCR; TCRdb keeps only in-frame clonotypes and omits some of them. The sample consists of more than 90,000 clones, under 90% of them appearing once. From germline, CDR1 is LNHNV and CDR2 YYDKDF (reference sequence). This CDR3 region has 15 residues. V gave up 3 bases and J gave up 3 bases; unmatched junction bases: 5. The sequenced sample consisted of PBMCs. This receptor was identified in a woman in her 70s in good health and CMV-seropositive. This chain joins TRBV15 and TRBJ2-3, with 8 bases fitting TRBD1. The CDR3, as DNA: TGTGCCACCAGCAGTAGGCAGGGGGCTACAGATACGCAGTATTTT. Its protein product is CATSSRQGATDTQYF. The variable domain in full, with the rest retrieved from reference TRBV15 and TRBJ2-3, is DAMVIQNPRYQVTQFGKPVTLSCSQTLNHNVMYWYQQKSSQAPKLLFHYYDKDFNNEADTPDNFQSRRPNTSFCFLDIRSPGLGDTAMYLCATSSRQGATDTQYFGPGTRLTVL.